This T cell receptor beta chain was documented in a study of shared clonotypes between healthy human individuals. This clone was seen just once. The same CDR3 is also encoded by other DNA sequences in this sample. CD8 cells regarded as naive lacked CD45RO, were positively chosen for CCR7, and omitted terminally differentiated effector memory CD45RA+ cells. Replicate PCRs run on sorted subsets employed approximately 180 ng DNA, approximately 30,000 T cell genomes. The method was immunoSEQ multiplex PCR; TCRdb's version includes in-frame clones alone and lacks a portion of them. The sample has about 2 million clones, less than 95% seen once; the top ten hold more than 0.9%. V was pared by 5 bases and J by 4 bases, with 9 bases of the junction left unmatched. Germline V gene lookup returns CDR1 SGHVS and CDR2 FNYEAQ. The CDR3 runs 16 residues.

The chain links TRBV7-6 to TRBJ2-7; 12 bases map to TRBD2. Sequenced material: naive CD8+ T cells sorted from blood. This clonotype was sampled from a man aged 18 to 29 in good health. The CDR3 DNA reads TGTGCCAGCAGCCTCGGGACTAGCGGGTCGTCTTACGAGCAGTACTTC. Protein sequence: CASSLGTSGSSYEQYF.